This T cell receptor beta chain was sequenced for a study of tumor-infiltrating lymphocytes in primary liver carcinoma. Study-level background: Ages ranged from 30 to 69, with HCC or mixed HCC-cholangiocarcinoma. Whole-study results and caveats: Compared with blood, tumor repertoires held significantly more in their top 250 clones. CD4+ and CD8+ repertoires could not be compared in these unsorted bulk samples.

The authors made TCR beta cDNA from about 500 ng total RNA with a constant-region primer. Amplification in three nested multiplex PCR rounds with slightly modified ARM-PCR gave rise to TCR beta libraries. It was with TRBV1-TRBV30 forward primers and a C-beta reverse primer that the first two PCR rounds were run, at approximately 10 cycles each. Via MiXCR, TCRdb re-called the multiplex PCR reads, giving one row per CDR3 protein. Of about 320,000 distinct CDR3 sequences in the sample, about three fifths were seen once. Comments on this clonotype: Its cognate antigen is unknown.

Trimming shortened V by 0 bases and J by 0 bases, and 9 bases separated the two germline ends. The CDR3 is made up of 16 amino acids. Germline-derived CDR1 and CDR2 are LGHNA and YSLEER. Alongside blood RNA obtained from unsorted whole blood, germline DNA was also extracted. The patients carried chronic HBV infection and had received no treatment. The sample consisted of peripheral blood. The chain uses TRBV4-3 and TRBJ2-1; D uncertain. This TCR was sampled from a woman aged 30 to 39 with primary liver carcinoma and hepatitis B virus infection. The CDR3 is CASSQDTVCSYNEQFF. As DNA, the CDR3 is TGCGCCAGCAGCCAAGATACCGTATGCTCCTACAATGAGCAGTTCTTC.